This TCR beta chain was captured by sequencing in a study of blood T cell repertoires in COVID-19. Study-level information: There were acute and convalescent COVID-19 samples, and they came from the United States, Italy and Spain.

The V gene end was trimmed by 6 bases and the J gene end by 14 bases; junction bases not matched to a gene: 13. The germline V gene encodes CDR1 SGHRS and CDR2 YFSETQ. This CDR3 region has 14 residues. Per the original data handling: Amplification from reference gene primers served as the basis for estimated nucleated cell counts. TCRdb's copy holds only in-frame clones and misses some; the assay was immunoSEQ multiplex PCR. From that table come the V and J calls and clone size; the DNA was used to work out D and trimming. The sample includes around 250,000 clones, just under 85% of them seen just once. This study enrolled people aged about 18 to 100 from roughly 24 US geographic areas. Participant reports of clinical history set cohort assignment.

The TCR originated in a man in his forties or fifties who had recovered from COVID-19. Material for sequencing was PBMCs or T cells enriched from blood (not recorded which). The chain couples TRBV5-1 to TRBJ1-6; 8 bases are a match to TRBD1. The CDR3 protein is CASTTGAPGGALHF. Written as DNA, the CDR3 is TGCGCCAGCACGACAGGGGCTCCAGGAGGGGCCCTCCACTTT. The complete variable domain, with remaining parts taken from reference TRBV5-1 and TRBJ1-6, reads KAGVTQTPRYLIKTRGQQVTLSCSPISGHRSVSWYQQTPGQGLQFLFEYFSETQRNKGNFPGRFSGRQFSNSRSEMNVSTLELGDSALYLCASTTGAPGGALHFGNGTRLTVT.